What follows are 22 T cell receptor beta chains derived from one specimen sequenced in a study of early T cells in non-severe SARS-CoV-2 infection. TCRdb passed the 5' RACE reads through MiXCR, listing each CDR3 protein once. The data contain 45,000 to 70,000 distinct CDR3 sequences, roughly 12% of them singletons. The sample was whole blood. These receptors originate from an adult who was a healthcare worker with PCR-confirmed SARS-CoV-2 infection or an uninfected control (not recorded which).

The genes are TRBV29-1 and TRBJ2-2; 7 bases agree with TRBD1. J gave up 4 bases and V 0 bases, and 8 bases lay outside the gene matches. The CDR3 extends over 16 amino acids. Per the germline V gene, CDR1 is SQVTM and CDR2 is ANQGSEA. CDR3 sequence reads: CSVEDVLGGRTGELFF. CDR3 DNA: TGCAGCGTTGAAGATGTCCTAGGGGGCCGCACCGGGGAGCTGTTTTTT.

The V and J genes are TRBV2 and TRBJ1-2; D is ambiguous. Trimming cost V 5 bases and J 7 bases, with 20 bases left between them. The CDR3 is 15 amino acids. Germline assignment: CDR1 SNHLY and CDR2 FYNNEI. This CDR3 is CASSFLSVGVSGYTF. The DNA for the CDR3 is TGTGCCAGCAGTTTCCTTTCGGTGGGAGTGAGTGGCTACACCTTC.

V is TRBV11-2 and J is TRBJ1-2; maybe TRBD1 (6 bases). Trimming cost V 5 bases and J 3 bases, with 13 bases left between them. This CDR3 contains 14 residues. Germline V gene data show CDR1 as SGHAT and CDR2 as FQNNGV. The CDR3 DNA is TGTGCCAGCAGCACAGGGAGCAAGGACTATGGCTACACCTTC. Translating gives CASSTGSKDYGYTF.

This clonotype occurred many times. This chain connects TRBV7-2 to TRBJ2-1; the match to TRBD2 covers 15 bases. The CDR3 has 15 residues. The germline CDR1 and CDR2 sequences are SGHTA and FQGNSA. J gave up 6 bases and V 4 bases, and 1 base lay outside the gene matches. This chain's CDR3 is CASSSGLAGGNEQFF. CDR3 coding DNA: TGTGCCAGCAGCTCGGGACTAGCGGGGGGCAATGAGCAGTTCTTC.

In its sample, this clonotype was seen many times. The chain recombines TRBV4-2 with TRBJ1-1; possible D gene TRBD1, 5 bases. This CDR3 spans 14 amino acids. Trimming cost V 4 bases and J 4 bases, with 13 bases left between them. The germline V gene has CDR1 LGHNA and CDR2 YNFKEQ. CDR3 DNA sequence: TGTGCCAGCAGCCCCGCGACAGAGGTCACTGAAGCTTTCTTT. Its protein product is CASSPATEVTEAFF.

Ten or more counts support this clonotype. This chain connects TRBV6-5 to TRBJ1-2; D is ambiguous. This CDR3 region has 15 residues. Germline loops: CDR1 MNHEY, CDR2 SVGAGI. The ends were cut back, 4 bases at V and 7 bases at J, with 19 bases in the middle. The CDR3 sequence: CASSSAGSPERGYTF. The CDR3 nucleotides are TGTGCCAGCAGTTCCGCGGGCTCTCCAGAGCGTGGCTACACCTTC.

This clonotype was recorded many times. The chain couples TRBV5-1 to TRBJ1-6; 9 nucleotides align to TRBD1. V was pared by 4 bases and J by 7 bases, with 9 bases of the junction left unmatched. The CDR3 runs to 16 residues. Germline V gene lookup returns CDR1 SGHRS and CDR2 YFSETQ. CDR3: CASSGGPGQGNSPLHF. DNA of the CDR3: TGCGCCAGCAGCGGGGGACCAGGACAGGGGAATTCACCCCTCCACTTT.

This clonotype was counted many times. CDR3 sequence: CASSDSGGATDTQYF. The CDR3 DNA reads TGTGCCAGCAGTGACTCCGGGGGGGCAACAGATACGCAGTATTTT. The V and J genes are TRBV6-4 and TRBJ2-3, with TRBD2 identical over 8 bases. With 0 bases clipped from V and 3 bases from J, the junction kept 2 bases outside the gene matches. From germline, CDR1 is MRHNA and CDR2 SNTAGT. The length of the CDR3 is 15 residues.

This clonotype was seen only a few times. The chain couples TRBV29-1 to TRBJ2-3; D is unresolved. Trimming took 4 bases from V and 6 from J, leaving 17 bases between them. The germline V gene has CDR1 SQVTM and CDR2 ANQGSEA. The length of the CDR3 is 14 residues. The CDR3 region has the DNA TGCAGCGTTGGAAGGCGGCAAATGGGGGATACGCAGTATTTT. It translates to CSVGRRQMGDTQYF.

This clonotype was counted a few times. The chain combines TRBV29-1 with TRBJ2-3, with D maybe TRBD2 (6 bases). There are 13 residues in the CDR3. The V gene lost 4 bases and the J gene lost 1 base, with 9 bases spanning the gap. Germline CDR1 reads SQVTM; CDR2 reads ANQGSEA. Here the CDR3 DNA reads TGCAGCGTTGTTTCGGGGGGCACAGATACGCAGTATTTT. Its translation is CSVVSGGTDTQYF.

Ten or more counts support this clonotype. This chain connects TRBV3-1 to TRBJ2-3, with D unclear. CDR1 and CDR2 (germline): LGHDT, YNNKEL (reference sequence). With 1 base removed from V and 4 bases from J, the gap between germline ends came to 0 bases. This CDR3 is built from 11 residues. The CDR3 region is CASSQADTQYF. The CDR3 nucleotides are TGTGCCAGCAGCCAAGCAGATACGCAGTATTTT.

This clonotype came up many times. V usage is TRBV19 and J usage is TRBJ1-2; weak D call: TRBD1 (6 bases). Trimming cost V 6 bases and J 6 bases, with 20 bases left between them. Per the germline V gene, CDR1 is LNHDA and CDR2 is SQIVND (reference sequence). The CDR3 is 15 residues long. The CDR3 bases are TGTGCCAGTAGCATACAGGGAGGTAGTTCGGATGGCTACACCTTC. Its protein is CASSIQGGSSDGYTF.

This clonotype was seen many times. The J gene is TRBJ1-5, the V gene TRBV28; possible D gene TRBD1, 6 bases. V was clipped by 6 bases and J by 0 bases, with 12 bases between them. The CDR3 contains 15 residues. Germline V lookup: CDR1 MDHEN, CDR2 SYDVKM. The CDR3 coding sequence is TGTGCCAGCAGGGAGAGGGGGGATAGCAATCAGCCCCAGCATTTT. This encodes CASRERGDSNQPQHF.

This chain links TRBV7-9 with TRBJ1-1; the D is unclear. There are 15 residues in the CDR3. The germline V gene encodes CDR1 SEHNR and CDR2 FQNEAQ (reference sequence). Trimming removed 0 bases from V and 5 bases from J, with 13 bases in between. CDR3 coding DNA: TGTGCCAGCAGCTTAGCGCATGTGGGGTGGACTGAAGCTTTCTTT. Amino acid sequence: CASSLAHVGWTEAFF.

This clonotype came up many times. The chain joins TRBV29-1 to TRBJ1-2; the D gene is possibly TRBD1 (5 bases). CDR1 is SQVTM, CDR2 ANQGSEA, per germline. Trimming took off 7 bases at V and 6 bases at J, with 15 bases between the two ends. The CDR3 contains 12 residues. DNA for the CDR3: TGCAGCGGGCGCGGGACCGACCATGGCTACACCTTC. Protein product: CSGRGTDHGYTF.

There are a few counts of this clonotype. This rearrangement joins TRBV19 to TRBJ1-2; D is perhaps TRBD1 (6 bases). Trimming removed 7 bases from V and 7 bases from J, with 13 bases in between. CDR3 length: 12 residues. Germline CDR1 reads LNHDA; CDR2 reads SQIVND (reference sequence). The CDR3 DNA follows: TGTGCCAGTAACCGGGACACCTCTGGCTACACCTTC. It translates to CASNRDTSGYTF.

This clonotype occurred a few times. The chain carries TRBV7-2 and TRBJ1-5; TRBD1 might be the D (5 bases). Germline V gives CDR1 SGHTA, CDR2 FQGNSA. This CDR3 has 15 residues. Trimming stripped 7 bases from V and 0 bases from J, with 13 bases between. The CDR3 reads CASTGTGYSNQPQHF. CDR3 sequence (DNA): TGTGCCAGCACCGGGACGGGTTATAGCAATCAGCCCCAGCATTTT.

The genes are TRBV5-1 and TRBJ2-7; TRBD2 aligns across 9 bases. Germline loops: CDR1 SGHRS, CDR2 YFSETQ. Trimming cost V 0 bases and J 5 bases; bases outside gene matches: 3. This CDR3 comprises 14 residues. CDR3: CASSLGSGSDEQYF. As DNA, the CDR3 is TGCGCCAGCAGCTTGGGTAGCGGGAGTGACGAGCAGTACTTC.

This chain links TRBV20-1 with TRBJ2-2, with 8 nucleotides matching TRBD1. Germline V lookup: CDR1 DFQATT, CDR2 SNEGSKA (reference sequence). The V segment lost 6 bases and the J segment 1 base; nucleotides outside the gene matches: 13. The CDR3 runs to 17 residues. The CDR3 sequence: CSAPPQGAGWNTGELFF. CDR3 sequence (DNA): TGCAGTGCACCACCTCAGGGGGCAGGGTGGAACACCGGGGAGCTGTTTTTT.

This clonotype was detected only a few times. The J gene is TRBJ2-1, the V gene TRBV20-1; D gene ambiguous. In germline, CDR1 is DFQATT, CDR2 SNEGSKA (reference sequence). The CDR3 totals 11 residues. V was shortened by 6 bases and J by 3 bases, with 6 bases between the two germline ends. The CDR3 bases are TGCAGTGCCCAGGTCTACAATGAGCAGTTCTTC. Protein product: CSAQVYNEQFF.

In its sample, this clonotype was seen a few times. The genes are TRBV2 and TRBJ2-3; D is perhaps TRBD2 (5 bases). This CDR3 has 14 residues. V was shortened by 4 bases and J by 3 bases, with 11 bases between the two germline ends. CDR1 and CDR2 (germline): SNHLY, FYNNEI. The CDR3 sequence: CASSAEVETDTQYF. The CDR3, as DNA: TGTGCCAGCAGTGCGGAGGTAGAAACAGATACGCAGTATTTT. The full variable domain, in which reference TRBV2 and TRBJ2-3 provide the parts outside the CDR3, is EPEVTQTPSHQVTQMGQEVILRCVPISNHLYFYWYRQILGQKVEFLVSFYNNEISEKSEIFDDQFSVERPDGSNFTLKIRSTKLEDSAMYFCASSAEVETDTQYFGPGTRLTVL.

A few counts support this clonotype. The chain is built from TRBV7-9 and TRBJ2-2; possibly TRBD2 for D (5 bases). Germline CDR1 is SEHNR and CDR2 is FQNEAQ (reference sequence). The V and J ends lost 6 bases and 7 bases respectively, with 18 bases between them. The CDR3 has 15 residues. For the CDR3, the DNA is TGTGCCAGCAGTTCGGATCTAGCTTGGGTCGGGGAGCTGTTTTTT. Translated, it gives CASSSDLAWVGELFF.